A selection of T cell receptor beta chains follows, all from one sample in a study of OX40 agonist ivuxolimab in advanced cancers. Produced via immunoSEQ multiplex PCR; TCRdb's table is partial and in-frame only. The sample lists about 68,000 clones, around 85% occurring once. Specimen: CD4+ or CD8+ T cells sorted from blood, collected in a trial of the OX40 agonist ivuxolimab. Receptor source: an adult with an advanced solid tumor such as melanoma, head and neck, liver or kidney cancer. Both conserved end residues are part of each CDR3. D genes are given only for firm matches. Not all rows give a size; the values are once, few, many and, for expanded clones, a class.

length,V,D,size,J,DNA,CDR3
12,TRBV4-3,TRBD1,.,TRBJ1-2,TGCGCCAGCAGCTCACGACAGGGTGGCTACACCTTC,CASSSRQGGYTF
15,TRBV7-7,TRBD2,.,TRBJ2-3,TGTGCTAGCAGCCCCGGCGGGGGGATAACAGATACGCAGTATTTT,CASSPGGGITDTQYF
13,TRBV7-2,.,.,TRBJ1-4,TGTGCCAGCAGCTTAGTGGCCGCCGGAAAACTGTTTTTT,CASSLVAAGKLFF
14,TRBV5-4,.,.,TRBJ2-5,TGTGCCAGCAGCGGGCAGGGGATTTTGGAGACCCAGTACTTC,CASSGQGILETQYF
16,TRBV4-1,TRBD2,medium-sized,TRBJ2-1,TGCGCCAGCAGCCAATTAGACCTACTAGCGTACAATGAGCAGTTCTTC,CASSQLDLLAYNEQFF
15,TRBV4-1,.,once,TRBJ1-2,TGCGCCAGCAGCCTTAACGAGGGGGGCGGCTATGGCTACACCTTC,CASSLNEGGGYGYTF
13,TRBV5-6,.,.,TRBJ2-7,TGTGCCAGCAGCCATGCAGGGATCCACGAGCAGTACTTC,CASSHAGIHEQYF
15,TRBV5-5,TRBD1,.,TRBJ2-7,TGTGCCAGCAGCTTGGATCCGGGACAGGGCTACGAGCAGTACTTC,CASSLDPGQGYEQYF
15,TRBV6-5,.,.,TRBJ1-1,TGTGCCAGCATTAGGGAGGCAAAAAGGAACACTGAAGCTTTCTTT,CASIREAKRNTEAFF
13,TRBV5-1,.,.,TRBJ2-5,TGCGCCAGCAGCTTGGAGGGGGAAGAGACCCAGTACTTC,CASSLEGEETQYF
12,TRBV7-2,.,.,TRBJ1-2,TGTGCCAGCAGCTTAGTATCCTATGGCTACACCTTC,CASSLVSYGYTF
14,TRBV19,.,.,TRBJ1-4,TGTGCCAGTAGTATTACAGCAACTAATGAAAAACTGTTTTTT,CASSITATNEKLFF
14,TRBV11-2,TRBD1,.,TRBJ1-4,TGTGCCAGCAGCTACGGACAGGGGAATGAAAAACTGTTTTTT,CASSYGQGNEKLFF
13,TRBV11-3,.,.,TRBJ1-1,TGTGCCAGCAGCTTATCCAGCCTGGCTGAAGCTTTCTTT,CASSLSSLAEAFF
15,TRBV6-5,TRBD1,.,TRBJ1-6,TGTGCCAGCGGCCTGACAGGGGGTTATAATTCACCCCTCCACTTT,CASGLTGGYNSPLHF
15,TRBV4-1,TRBD2,.,TRBJ2-7,TGCGCCAGCAGCCAAGGACTAGCGGGGGGCTACGAGCAGTACTTC,CASSQGLAGGYEQYF
13,TRBV2,.,.,TRBJ1-2,TGTGCCAGCAGTATCCAGGGTGGGAATGGCTACACCTTC,CASSIQGGNGYTF
13,TRBV19,.,.,TRBJ2-1,TGTGCCAGTAGTCGAGGTTCTCTAGATGAGCAGTTCTTC,CASSRGSLDEQFF
12,TRBV10-3,TRBD2,.,TRBJ2-5,TGTGCCATCGGGACTAGCGGGGAGACCCAGTACTTC,CAIGTSGETQYF
13,TRBV4-1,.,.,TRBJ1-2,TGCGCCAGCAGCCAAGCAGTTGACTATGGCTACACCTTC,CASSQAVDYGYTF
14,TRBV10-2,TRBD1,.,TRBJ1-2,TGCGCCAGCAGTGATGGGACAGGGATGAATCGCTACACCTTC,CASSDGTGMNRYTF
14,TRBV7-3,TRBD1,.,TRBJ1-1,TGTGCCAGCAGGACAAACAGGGGGACCCCCGAAGCTTTCTTT,CASRTNRGTPEAFF
14,TRBV5-4,.,.,TRBJ1-2,TGTGCCAGCAGCCTATTCACGGCCTACTATGGCTACACCTTC,CASSLFTAYYGYTF
14,TRBV5-1,.,.,TRBJ1-1,TGCGCCAGCAGCTTGGCCCCGGGGTGGACTGAAGCTTTCTTT,CASSLAPGWTEAFF
15,TRBV4-3,TRBD1,.,TRBJ1-6,TGCGCCAGCAGCCAAGATGGACAGGGCGGGACACCCCTCCACTTT,CASSQDGQGGTPLHF
14,TRBV2,.,few,TRBJ1-5,TGTGCCAGCAGTGCTCGTTCCCCTGGACAGCCCCAGCATTTT,CASSARSPGQPQHF
12,TRBV7-2,.,.,TRBJ1-2,TGTGCCAGCAGCTCCGGGGGGTCTGGCTACACCTTC,CASSSGGSGYTF
15,TRBV2,.,.,TRBJ1-4,TGTGCCAGCAGCCCCCGGGGGGGGAGGAATGAAAAACTGTTTTTT,CASSPRGGRNEKLFF
17,TRBV5-1,.,.,TRBJ1-6,TGCGCCAGCAGCTTGGTGGCGGGGGGAAAACCACACTCACCCCTCCACTTT,CASSLVAGGKPHSPLHF
15,TRBV6-5,.,.,TRBJ1-2,TGTGCCAGCAGTGTAGGCGGGGCCCGTCGAGAAGGCTACACCTTC,CASSVGGARREGYTF
17,TRBV10-3,.,.,TRBJ2-7,TGTGCCATCATAGTCCTTGACGATCGGGACACGGCCTACGAGCAGTACTTC,CAIIVLDDRDTAYEQYF